This T cell receptor beta chain was identified during a study of monozygotic twins with inflammatory bowel disease. Broader study findings: Different subtypes (of T cells) could not be told apart from one another.

Germline V lookup: CDR1 DFQATT, CDR2 SNEGSKA (reference sequence). This CDR3 contains 13 residues. Comment on this clonotype: Its antigen is unidentified.

Eight separate reactions for every sample produced the cDNA. UMIs that included a 6-nucleotide sample barcode were added by template switching, which took place during cDNA synthesis. TCRdb reprocessed the 5' RACE reads and reports one entry per CDR3 protein, with no DNA. The table for this sample gives 440,000 or so distinct CDR3 sequences. Specimen: blood. This chain joins TRBV20-1 and TRBJ1-2; the D call of TRBD1 rests on TCRdb alone, since no DNA is present to check it. This receptor was identified in a human donor with ulcerative colitis or Crohn's disease, or a healthy co-twin of an affected twin (not recorded which). CDR3 sequence reads: CSADPGQGRGYTF.